The clone carrying this T cell receptor beta chain was seen a few times. An equimolar mix of two oligonucleotides served as the beta constant-region primer for TRBC1 and TRBC2. The cDNA 3' end received a ligated single-stranded oligonucleotide carrying the SP2 primer and a 12-nucleotide UMI. Four rounds of PCR amplified the ligated cDNA using nested alpha and beta constant-region primers plus SP2. TCRdb fed the UMI-ligation and nested PCR reads into MiXCR, producing one record per CDR3 protein. The sample has about 150,000 distinct CDR3 sequences; about 18% are singletons. CD8 T cells were positively selected from what remained after CD4 positive selection. The ends were cut back, 0 bases at V and 0 bases at J, with 11 bases in the middle. This CDR3 has 17 amino acids. Germline V gene sequence: CDR1 LNHNV, CDR2 YYDKDF (reference sequence). The data were obtained in a study of naive and memory T cell subsets.

The specimen sequenced was naive CD4+ T cells from blood. This TCR was recovered from a human donor in good health. The rearrangement joins TRBV15 to TRBJ1-4; D is ambiguous. Written as DNA, the CDR3 is TGTGCCACCAGCAGAGAGTACCTTTTTTCAACTAATGAAAAACTGTTTTTT. This gives the protein CATSREYLFSTNEKLFF.